This TCR beta chain appears in the sequencing data of a study of tumor T cells in aggressive B-cell lymphoma. V shed 4 bases and J shed 1 base, with 7 bases lying between them. This CDR3 is built from 13 residues. Germline V CDR1 and CDR2: ENHRY, SYGVKD. Method: immunoSEQ multiplex PCR; TCRdb's copy keeps in-frame clones and lacks some. The table includes under 1,000 clones, around nine tenths detected once. The sequence was collected from an adult with diffuse large B cell lymphoma. Sequencing was performed on tumor tissue. The chain has TRBV10-3 and TRBJ1-1, with D unresolved. The CDR3 reads CAISVTENTEAFF. The CDR3 region has the DNA TGTGCCATCAGTGTAACAGAGAACACTGAAGCTTTCTTT.